This T cell receptor (beta chain) comes out of a study of T-cell memory formation after mild COVID-19. With respect to this clonotype: Its antigen is as yet unknown.

A single record per CDR3 protein comes from TCRdb applying MiXCR to the 5' RACE reads. The sample consists of 250,000 to 300,000 distinct CDR3 sequences, roughly 17% of them appearing once. The CDR3 has 15 residues. Trimming cost V 5 bases and J 9 bases, with 17 bases left between them. CDR1 and CDR2 (germline): SNHLY, FYNNEI. Points from the study as a whole: Clones that contracted from day 15 to 85 were balanced CD4/CD8, while later expanders leaned CD4+.

The receptor was isolated from a man younger than 35 who had mild COVID-19 (a few samples of this study predate the infection). Cell type and time point are not known. Sequencing was performed on PBMCs or a T cell subset sorted from them (not recorded which). The rearrangement joins TRBV2 to TRBJ1-6, with D unclear. The CDR3 DNA reads as TGTGCCAGCAGTCTTGACCCGCGGACCCCTTCACCCCTCCACTTT. This gives the protein CASSLDPRTPSPLHF.